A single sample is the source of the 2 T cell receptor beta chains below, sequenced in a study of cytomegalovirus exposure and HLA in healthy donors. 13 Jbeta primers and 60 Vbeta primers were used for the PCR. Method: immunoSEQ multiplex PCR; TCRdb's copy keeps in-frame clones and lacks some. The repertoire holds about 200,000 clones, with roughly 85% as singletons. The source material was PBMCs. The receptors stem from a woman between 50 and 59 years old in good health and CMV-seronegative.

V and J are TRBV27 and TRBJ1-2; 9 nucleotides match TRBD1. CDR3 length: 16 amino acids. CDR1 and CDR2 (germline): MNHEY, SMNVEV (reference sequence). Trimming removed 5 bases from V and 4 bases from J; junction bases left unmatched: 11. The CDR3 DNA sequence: TGTGCCAGCAGTCCAGCGGGACAGGGACGCTTCTATGGCTACACCTTC. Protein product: CASSPAGQGRFYGYTF.

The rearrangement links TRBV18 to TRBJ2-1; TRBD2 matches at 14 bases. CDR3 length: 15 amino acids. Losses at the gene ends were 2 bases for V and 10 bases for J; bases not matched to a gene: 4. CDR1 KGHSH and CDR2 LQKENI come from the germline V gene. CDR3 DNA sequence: TGTGCCAGCTCACCATCCGGGACTAGCGGGAGAGAGCAGTTCTTC. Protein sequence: CASSPSGTSGREQFF.